The 3 T cell receptor beta chains in this list originate from one sample, sequenced in a study of blood T cell repertoires in COVID-19. The repertoire was sequenced with immunoSEQ multiplex PCR; TCRdb's copy has only in-frame clones and lacks some. Of approximately 150,000 clones detected, about 86% appear once; the ten largest clones hold about 8%. What was sequenced was peripheral blood. The origin of the receptors is a woman between 55 and 75 years old with acute or convalescent COVID-19.

The chain carries TRBV24-1 and TRBJ2-7, with 11 bases lining up with TRBD2. V shed 1 base and J 3 bases; nucleotides not matched to a gene: 1. CDR3 size: 15 residues. CDR1 is KGHDR and CDR2 is SFDVKD in the germline V gene. In DNA form, the CDR3 reads TGTGCCACCAGTGATTTTACTAGCGGGGGCTACGAGCAGTACTTC. This translates into CATSDFTSGGYEQYF.

The rearrangement links TRBV16 to TRBJ2-2, with 8 bases aligning to TRBD1. Germline CDR1 and CDR2: KGHSY and FQNENV. This CDR3 region has 14 residues. The junction had 3 bases not matched to a gene; V was cut back by 4 bases and J by 5 bases. Here the CDR3 DNA reads TGTGCCAGCAGCCCCCGACAGGGGACCGGGGAGCTGTTTTTT. This codes for CASSPRQGTGELFF.

Only one count was recorded for this clone. This rearrangement joins TRBV11-3 to TRBJ2-2; the match to TRBD1 covers 7 bases. Germline assignment: CDR1 SGHNT and CDR2 YENEEA. The ends lost 11 bases at V and 1 base at J; junction bases unmatched: 4. The CDR3 is 13 amino acids. The CDR3, as DNA: TGTGCCGGTAGGACAGGGAACACCGGGGAGCTGTTTTTT. Residues: CAGRTGNTGELFF.